The 16 T cell receptor beta chains below come from one sample, sequenced in a study of early T cells in non-severe SARS-CoV-2 infection. TCRdb ran MiXCR on the 5' RACE reads and lists one entry per CDR3 protein. The top ten clones hold approximately 12% of a sample with 75,000 to 80,000 distinct CDR3 sequences, 11% of them seen once. Sequencing was performed on whole blood, taken at baseline. The receptors were gathered from an adult who was a healthcare worker with PCR-confirmed SARS-CoV-2 infection or an uninfected control (not recorded which).

The sample holds many counts of this clonotype. The chain combines TRBV7-3 with TRBJ2-5; 8 bases agree with TRBD2. The trim removed 1 base at V and 2 bases at J, leaving 9 bases unmatched. The CDR3 is made up of 17 amino acids. Germline values: CDR1 SGHTA, CDR2 FQGTGA. CDR3 sequence: CASSLMGRGAPQETQYF. CDR3 in DNA: TGTGCCAGCAGCTTAATGGGGCGGGGGGCCCCACAAGAGACCCAGTACTTC.

The chain recombines TRBV13 with TRBJ1-2, with 7 nucleotides matching TRBD1. The CDR3 totals 14 residues. CDR1 and CDR2 from the germline V gene are PRHDT and FYEKMQ (reference sequence). V trimming: 3 bases; J trimming: 4 bases; junction bases outside the gene matches: 5. The CDR3 nucleotides read TGTGCCAGCAGCTTCACCGGGACAGTCTATGGCTACACCTTC. Encoded protein: CASSFTGTVYGYTF.

This clonotype has only a few counts. V is TRBV6-6 and J is TRBJ1-6; unclear D gene. Between the trimmed V and J ends, which lost 5 bases and 10 bases, there was a span of 9 bases. CDR1 MNHNY and CDR2 SVGAGI come from the germline V gene (reference sequence). The CDR3 runs 12 residues. CDR3 region: CASSAAFSPLHF. As DNA, the CDR3 is TGTGCCAGCAGTGCCGCTTTCTCACCCCTCCACTTT.

This clonotype has a handful of counts. The chain has TRBV9 and TRBJ1-1; 8 bases fit TRBD1. The J segment lost 4 bases and the V segment lost 4 bases, leaving 15 bases of the junction unmatched. The CDR3 runs to 17 residues. The germline V gene has CDR1 SGDLS and CDR2 YYNGEE. The CDR3 is CASSPLQGARSFTEAFF. The CDR3, as DNA: TGTGCCAGCAGCCCACTGCAGGGGGCTCGGAGTTTCACTGAAGCTTTCTTT.

The sample holds many counts of this clonotype. Because the CDR3's place on the DNA is in doubt, the DNA is left out and the CDR3 is given as listed by TCRdb. V and J are TRBV29-1 and TRBJ1-1. The length of the CDR3 is 12 amino acids, counting both ends. Germline CDR1 reads SQVTM; CDR2 reads ANQGSEA. The CDR3 protein is CSVVGEGTEAFF.

V and J are TRBV20-1 and TRBJ1-1; D gene ambiguous. CDR3 length: 12 residues. V gave up 7 bases and J gave up 4 bases, with 13 bases separating them. Germline V CDR1 and CDR2: DFQATT, SNEGSKA (reference sequence). The DNA of the CDR3 is TGCAGTGGAATATGGTTGGGCACTGAAGCTTTCTTT. This sequence encodes CSGIWLGTEAFF.

This clonotype was seen ten or more times. The J gene is TRBJ2-1, the V gene TRBV11-2; possible D gene TRBD2, 6 bases. Germline values: CDR1 SGHAT, CDR2 FQNNGV. This CDR3 is built from 16 residues. V shed 5 bases and J shed 1 base, with 15 bases lying between them. The CDR3 coding sequence is TGTGCCAGCAGCCGAAGGCCTGGACTATCCTACAATGAGCAGTTCTTC. This gives the protein CASSRRPGLSYNEQFF.

CDR3 sequence reads: CASSYAGKNTEAFF. DNA for the CDR3: TGTGCCAGCAGCTACGCTGGGAAGAACACTGAAGCTTTCTTT. The gene calls are TRBV5-5 and TRBJ1-1, with D unresolved. V lost 3 bases to trimming and J lost 1 base, with 10 bases between them. Germline V CDR1 and CDR2: SGHKS, YYEKEE (reference sequence). CDR3 length: 14 residues.

The chain joins TRBV7-2 to TRBJ2-1; 9 nucleotides match TRBD2. V was clipped by 2 bases and J by 5 bases; unmatched bases: 13. This CDR3 region has 18 residues. The germline CDR1 and CDR2 sequences are SGHTA and FQGNSA. The DNA for the CDR3 is TGTGCCAGCAGCTTATTAGCGGGGGACTACTCCTATAACAATGAGCAGTTCTTC. Translating it yields CASSLLAGDYSYNNEQFF.

This clonotype has at least ten counts. This chain connects TRBV29-1 to TRBJ2-6, with D perhaps matching TRBD1 (6 bases). Germline V gene data show CDR1 as SQVTM and CDR2 as ANQGSEA. This CDR3 is 17 amino acids long. V lost 5 bases and J 0 bases, leaving 17 bases between the germline ends. CDR3 residues: CSVSDGTQHSGANVLTF. In DNA form, the CDR3 reads TGCAGCGTTTCAGACGGGACACAACACTCTGGGGCCAACGTCCTGACTTTC.

The V and J genes are TRBV28 and TRBJ2-4, with D perhaps TRBD1 (5 bases). The germline V gene has CDR1 MDHEN and CDR2 SYDVKM. V shed 5 bases and J shed 5 bases, with 19 bases lying between them. This CDR3 comprises 16 residues. In DNA form, the CDR3 reads TGTGCCAGCAGTCCCCATGGGGCGCCAACCCAAAACATTCAGTACTTC. It encodes CASSPHGAPTQNIQYF.

This clonotype has ten or more counts. The chain uses TRBV11-2 and TRBJ2-1; D gene unclear. The CDR3 extends over 14 amino acids. The germline V gene has CDR1 SGHAT and CDR2 FQNNGV. V dropped 5 bases and J dropped 3 bases, with 11 bases sitting between them. DNA for the CDR3: TGTGCCAGCAGCCCAACCGGAAGCTACAATGAGCAGTTCTTC. Encoded protein: CASSPTGSYNEQFF.

The V call is TRBV28, the J call TRBJ2-6; perhaps D is TRBD1 or TRBD2 (5 bases each). V lost 1 base and J 0 bases, leaving 7 bases between the germline ends. Per germline, CDR1 MDHEN and CDR2 SYDVKM. The CDR3 consists of 16 residues. Written as DNA, the CDR3 is TGTGCCAGCAGTTTATTGAGGGGCTCTGGGGCCAACGTCCTGACTTTC. Residues: CASSLLRGSGANVLTF. Supplemented by reference TRBV28 and TRBJ2-6, the full variable domain reads DVKVTQSSRYLVKRTGEKVFLECVQDMDHENMFWYRQDPGLGLRLIYFSYDVKMKEKGDIPEGYSVSREKKERFSLILESASTNQTSMYLCASSLLRGSGANVLTFGAGSRLTVL.

This clonotype has at least ten counts. V is TRBV5-6 and J is TRBJ2-2, with 9 bases identical to TRBD1. Germline values: CDR1 SGHDT, CDR2 YYEEEE. The CDR3 loop spans 16 amino acids. J was trimmed by 1 base and V by 3 bases; bases with no gene match: 4. The CDR3 reads CASSWTGQGNTGELFF. DNA of the CDR3: TGTGCCAGCAGCTGGACGGGACAGGGGAACACCGGGGAGCTGTTTTTT.

This clonotype occurred a few times. The chain carries TRBV5-1 and TRBJ1-1; possible D gene TRBD1, 6 bases. This CDR3 contains 13 residues. Germline-derived CDR1 and CDR2 are SGHRS and YFSETQ. V shed 2 bases and J shed 2 bases, with 7 bases lying between them. DNA for the CDR3: TGCGCCAGCAGCTTCAGGGGTAACACTGAAGCTTTCTTT. Encoded protein: CASSFRGNTEAFF.

The V and J genes are TRBV27 and TRBJ1-3; D is undetermined. The CDR3 contains 15 residues. Germline CDR1 and CDR2: MNHEY and SMNVEV (reference sequence). Trimming pared 8 bases from V and 2 bases from J, leaving 16 bases between. CDR3 in DNA: TGTGCCAGCTCGGGAACTTGGGCCACTGGAAACACCATATATTTT. Translated: CASSGTWATGNTIYF.